One sample yielded the 18 T cell receptor beta chains listed below, sequenced in a study of T cells in Graves' hyperthyroidism and ophthalmopathy. Amplified TCR beta CDR3 regions derived from RNA transcripts. Researchers ran a first-round RT-PCR on the TCR CDR3 using the HTBI primer set. TCRdb reprocessed the multiplex PCR reads via MiXCR and lists one record per CDR3 protein. In the table there are 300,000 to 450,000 distinct CDR3 sequences, 15% of which are singletons. The material sequenced was blood. The receptors stem from a woman in her 30s with Graves' hyperthyroidism.

This clonotype occurred many times. The rearrangement links TRBV5-1 to TRBJ2-7, with a weak D call TRBD2 (6 bases). Trimming took off 2 bases at V and 6 bases at J, with 18 bases between the two ends. The CDR3 contains 15 residues. The germline V gene encodes CDR1 SGHRS and CDR2 YFSETQ. The CDR3 DNA reads TGCGCCAGCAGCTTAGGGACTGAAATTTTAGGCGAGCAGTACTTC. Translating it yields CASSLGTEILGEQYF.

The rearrangement links TRBV4-1 to TRBJ2-7; D call uncertain. Trimming pared 0 bases from V and 3 bases from J, leaving 15 bases between. Germline V gives CDR1 MGHRA, CDR2 YSYEKL. The CDR3 length is 16 residues. CDR3 protein: CASSQDLGSGFYEQYF. The CDR3 DNA follows: TGCGCCAGCAGCCAAGATCTTGGATCTGGCTTCTACGAGCAGTACTTC.

This clonotype was picked up a small number of times. The CDR3 nucleotides read TGTGCCAGCAAGAAGAACCCAGACGCTGAAGCTTTCTTT. Translation: CASKKNPDAEAFF. The chain is built from TRBV9 and TRBJ1-1; D unclear. Trimming left V 6 bases short and J 6 bases short, with 15 bases between. The CDR3 is 13 residues long. The V gene's germline CDR1 is SGDLS and CDR2 YYNGEE.

This clonotype was seen ten or more times. The rearrangement joins TRBV5-1 to TRBJ2-7; D may be TRBD1 (6 bases). CDR1 and CDR2 from the germline V gene are SGHRS and YFSETQ. V lost 0 bases and J 0 bases, leaving 13 bases between the germline ends. This CDR3 region has 16 residues. Written as DNA, the CDR3 is TGCGCCAGCAGCTTGGATGGTCAGGGGATCTCCTACGAGCAGTACTTC. Protein sequence: CASSLDGQGISYEQYF.

This clonotype has a count of ten or more. The genes are TRBV3-1 and TRBJ2-7, with no clear D. Looked up from germline, CDR1 is LGHDT and CDR2 is YNNKEL (reference sequence). V was pared by 6 bases and J by 9 bases, with 12 bases between. The CDR3 has 11 amino acids. This chain's CDR3 is CASSSMGTQYF. CDR3 nucleotide sequence: TGTGCCAGCAGTTCAATGGGTACGCAGTACTTC.

A few counts support this clonotype. This sequence joins TRBV2 and TRBJ1-5; the D is unclear. Germline V lookup: CDR1 SNHLY, CDR2 FYNNEI. Trimming left V 5 bases short and J 6 bases short, with 11 bases between. This CDR3 spans 13 amino acids. The CDR3 coding sequence is TGTGCCAGCAGTAGCAGGAGTTCTCAGCCCCAGCATTTT. Its protein is CASSSRSSQPQHF.

The rearrangement joins TRBV27 to TRBJ1-1; perhaps TRBD1 as D (6 bases). The ends were cut back, 6 bases at V and 0 bases at J, with 17 bases in the middle. CDR1 is MNHEY, CDR2 SMNVEV, per germline (reference sequence). This CDR3 has 16 residues. CDR3: CASRPSTGIMNTEAFF. The CDR3 DNA sequence: TGTGCCAGCAGGCCCTCGACAGGAATCATGAACACTGAAGCTTTCTTT.

This clonotype appeared a few times. The chain joins TRBV14 to TRBJ2-5; D not certain. The V and J ends lost 2 bases and 3 bases respectively, with 10 bases between them. The CDR3 is 14 residues long. Germline values: CDR1 SGHDN, CDR2 FVKESK. As DNA, the CDR3 is TGTGCCAGCAGCCAAATTGGGATGGAAGAGACCCAGTACTTC. Its protein is CASSQIGMEETQYF. The whole variable domain, filled in from reference TRBV14 and TRBJ2-5, reads EAGVTQFPSHSVIEKGQTVTLRCDPISGHDNLYWYRRVMGKEIKFLLHFVKESKQDESGMPNNRFLAERTGGTYSTLKVQPAELEDSGVYFCASSQIGMEETQYFGPGTRLLVL.

This chain uses TRBV25-1 with TRBJ2-2; 13 bases fit TRBD2. CDR1 MGHDK and CDR2 SYGVNS come from the germline V gene. The CDR3 consists of 15 residues. V lost 7 bases to trimming and J lost 5 bases; unmatched junction nucleotides: 4. CDR3 bases: TGTGCCAGCACACCGGGACTAGCGGGGACCGGGGAGCTGTTTTTT. Translating gives CASTPGLAGTGELFF.

This clonotype showed up many times. The chain joins TRBV28 to TRBJ2-7; D gene unclear. The V gene's germline CDR1 is MDHEN and CDR2 SYDVKM. This CDR3 is 11 amino acids long. V was pared by 7 bases and J by 1 base, with 5 bases between. CDR3 residues: CASILSYEQYF. Written as DNA, the CDR3 is TGTGCCAGCATTCTTTCCTACGAGCAGTACTTC.

This clonotype was seen ten or more times. The chain combines TRBV3-1 with TRBJ1-1, with TRBD1 matching over 7 bases. Germline V gene sequence: CDR1 LGHDT, CDR2 YNNKEL (reference sequence). CDR3 length: 14 amino acids. J gave up 3 bases and V 8 bases, and 9 bases lay outside the gene matches. The CDR3 region is CASRHRDRYTEAFF. Here the CDR3 DNA reads TGTGCCAGCCGGCACCGGGACAGATACACTGAAGCTTTCTTT. Looking up the rest from reference TRBV3-1 and TRBJ1-1 gives the full variable domain: DTAVSQTPKYLVTQMGNDKSIKCEQNLGHDTMYWYKQDSKKFLKIMFSYNNKELIINETVPNRFSPKSPDKAHLNLHINSLELGDSAVYFCASRHRDRYTEAFFGQGTRLTVV.

This clonotype was counted between two and nine times. The V gene is TRBV15, the J gene TRBJ2-3; 7 bases match TRBD2. Per the germline V gene, CDR1 is LNHNV and CDR2 is YYDKDF (reference sequence). The V segment lost 0 bases and the J segment 4 bases; nucleotides outside the gene matches: 10. The CDR3 extends over 17 amino acids. CDR3 sequence reads: CATSRDTGLEGSDTQYF. Here the CDR3 DNA reads TGTGCCACCAGCAGAGATACAGGACTAGAGGGCTCAGATACGCAGTATTTT.

This clonotype came up a few times. The CDR3 DNA reads as TGTGCCAGCAGCCGCATGGCTAGCGGGAACGACGAGCAGTACTTC. It translates to CASSRMASGNDEQYF. V gene TRBV9 combines with J gene TRBJ2-7; 9 positions agree with TRBD2. Germline V gene lookup returns CDR1 SGDLS and CDR2 YYNGEE. J gave up 5 bases and V 4 bases, and 10 bases lay outside the gene matches. The CDR3 runs to 15 residues.

This clonotype appeared many times. This chain's CDR3 is CAISGGNYGYTF. CDR3 DNA: TGTGCCATCAGCGGCGGGAATTATGGCTACACCTTC. The chain employs TRBV10-3 and TRBJ1-2; no reliable D call. CDR1 ENHRY and CDR2 SYGVKD come from the germline V gene. The CDR3 contains 12 residues. Trimming pared 6 bases from V and 5 bases from J, leaving 10 bases between.

This clonotype was picked up many times. The chain has TRBV20-1 and TRBJ1-1, with no clear D. The CDR3 contains 12 residues. Trimming left V 2 bases short and J 1 base short, with 5 bases between. Germline CDR1 is DFQATT and CDR2 is SNEGSKA (reference sequence). The CDR3 loop reads CSARPRNTEAFF. For the CDR3, the DNA is TGCAGTGCTAGACCCAGGAACACTGAAGCTTTCTTT.

This chain joins TRBV20-1 and TRBJ2-7; D possibly corresponds to TRBD2 (5 bases). Germline loops: CDR1 DFQATT, CDR2 SNEGSKA (reference sequence). The CDR3 consists of 13 residues. The V and J ends lost 3 bases and 3 bases respectively, with 12 bases between them. The CDR3 DNA reads TGCAGTGCTAGGGCTGGACTCTACTACGAGCAGTACTTC. Amino acid sequence: CSARAGLYYEQYF.

At least ten counts were recorded for this clonotype. The chain carries TRBV28 and TRBJ2-7; 9 nucleotides line up with TRBD2. Germline V lookup: CDR1 MDHEN, CDR2 SYDVKM. The CDR3 is 11 amino acids. In DNA form, the CDR3 reads TGTTCCGCTAGCGGGGAGTACGAGCAGTACTTC. As protein: CSASGEYEQYF.

This chain uses TRBV29-1 with TRBJ2-1, with TRBD2 matching over 7 bases. The CDR3 is 13 residues long. The V and J ends lost 4 bases and 2 bases, in that order; junction bases with no gene match: 2. Germline CDR1 is SQVTM and CDR2 is ANQGSEA. The CDR3 DNA reads TGCAGCGTTGGCGGGAGTCCCTACAATGAGCAGTTCTTC. This translates into CSVGGSPYNEQFF.